This paragraph covers one T cell receptor beta chain sequence. Its antigen remains unknown. Profiling that covered TCR beta VDJ and CDR3 relied on genomic DNA as its template. TCRdb itself ran the reads through MiXCR, one entry per CDR3 protein. The sample carries roughly 220,000 distinct CDR3 sequences, over 55% recorded once. The data were obtained in a study of CD8+CD57+ T cells in acquired aplastic anemia. General study findings and limits: Researchers reported that CD8+ Simpson's diversity was not significantly different in patients versus controls.

Patients included in sequencing had previously demonstrated CD8+CD57+ cell expansion by flow cytometry. The diagnosis in all patients was severe acquired aplastic anemia. Per germline, CDR1 KGHDR and CDR2 SFDVKD. Trimming took off 10 bases at V and 1 base at J, with 14 bases between the two ends. The CDR3 runs to 14 residues. The rearrangement links TRBV24-1 to TRBJ2-3; D possibly corresponds to TRBD2 (5 bases). The source is a human donor with aplastic anemia. The sample was sorted CD4+, CD8+, or CD8+CD57+ T cells (not recorded which) from PBMCs. The CDR3 DNA reads as TGTGCCACAGGGAGTTTCGACCGCACAGATACGCAGTATTTT. Protein: CATGSFDRTDTQYF.